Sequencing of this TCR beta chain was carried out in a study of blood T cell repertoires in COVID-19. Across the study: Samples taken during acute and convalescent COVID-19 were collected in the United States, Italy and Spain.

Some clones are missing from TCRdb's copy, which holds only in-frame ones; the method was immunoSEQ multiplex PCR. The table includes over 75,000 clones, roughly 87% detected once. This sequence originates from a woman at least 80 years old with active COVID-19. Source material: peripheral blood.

The CDR3 DNA is TGTGCCAGCAGCCGGGACAGAGGGGTCTACGAGCAGTACTTC. It translates to CASSRDRGVYEQYF. The V gene is TRBV14, the J gene TRBJ2-7, with 7 bases identical to TRBD1. The CDR3 is made up of 14 amino acids. The germline V gene encodes CDR1 SGHDN and CDR2 FVKESK. Unmatched junction bases numbered 6, after V lost 4 bases and J lost 3 bases.